One T cell receptor (beta chain) is described in this entry. Its antigen remains unknown. Other DNA sequences in this specimen translate into the identical CDR3. Scientists isolated CD4+ T cells after a roughly nine-day culture period ended. SARS-CoV-2 infection was confirmed by PCR in the person between March and December 2020. Two doses of BNT162b2 or mRNA-1273 vaccine were administered to participants. This sample is drawn from a study of vaccination effects on CD4 cells after COVID-19. Study overall: ViraFEST used viral peptide pools to expand antigen-specific CD4+ T cells before sequencing.

Clones were read by immunoSEQ multiplex PCR, and TCRdb kept only the in-frame ones, dropping some. This sample has 40,000 to 45,000 clones, with about 80% found just once. In germline, CDR1 is SEHNR, CDR2 FQNEAQ (reference sequence). This CDR3 is built from 16 residues. With 5 bases clipped from V and 1 base from J, the junction kept 6 bases outside the gene matches. The input for sequencing was CD4+ T cells from PBMCs cultured without peptide, taken after COVID-19 vaccination. The source of this sequence is a human donor who had a prior SARS-CoV-2 infection. V is TRBV7-9 and J is TRBJ2-7, with TRBD2 matching over 12 bases. CDR3 nucleotide sequence: TGTGCCAGCAGCGCGCTACTAGCGGGAGGATCCTACGAGCAGTACTTC. Protein product: CASSALLAGGSYEQYF.